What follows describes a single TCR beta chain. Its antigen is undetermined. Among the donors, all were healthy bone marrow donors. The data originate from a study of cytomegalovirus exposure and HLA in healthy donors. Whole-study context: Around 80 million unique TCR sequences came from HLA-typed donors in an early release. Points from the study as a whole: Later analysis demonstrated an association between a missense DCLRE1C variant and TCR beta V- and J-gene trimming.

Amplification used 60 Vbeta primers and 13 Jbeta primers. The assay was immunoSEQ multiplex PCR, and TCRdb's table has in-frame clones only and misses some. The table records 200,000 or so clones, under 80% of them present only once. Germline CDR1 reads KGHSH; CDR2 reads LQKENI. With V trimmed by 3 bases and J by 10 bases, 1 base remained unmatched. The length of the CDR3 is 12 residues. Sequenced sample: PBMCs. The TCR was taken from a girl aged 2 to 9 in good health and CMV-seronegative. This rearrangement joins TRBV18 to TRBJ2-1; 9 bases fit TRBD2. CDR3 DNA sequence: TGTGCCAGCTCACCGCTAGCGGGAGAGCAGTTCTTC. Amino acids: CASSPLAGEQFF.